In this sample, the clone carrying this T cell receptor beta chain turned up once. Its target is not known. This CDR3 comprises 14 residues. The trim removed 5 bases at V and 3 bases at J, leaving 2 bases unmatched. Germline-derived CDR1 and CDR2 are SNHLY and FYNNEI. The data stem from a study of cytomegalovirus exposure and HLA in healthy donors. The PCR made use of 60 Vbeta and 13 Jbeta primers. Original methodology: Later analysis identified 88 million or so unique TCR beta chains, 9 million to 12 million shared. Generated by immunoSEQ multiplex PCR, the TCRdb table keeps only in-frame clones and is missing some. V and J calls and clone size are given by that table; D and trimming were obtained from the DNA. Of over 150,000 clones listed, 85% are singletons. Overall study results and limits: Earlier analysis found most TCR beta V segments productive about 87% or about 30% of the time. The CMV antigen specificity of a few CMV-associated chains was confirmed through in vitro analysis.

This clonotype was obtained from a boy aged 2 to 10 in good health and CMV-seronegative. V gene TRBV2 combines with J gene TRBJ2-3; TRBD2 matches 10 bases. Sequenced sample: PBMCs. The CDR3 here is CASSTSGNTDTQYF. DNA for the CDR3: TGTGCCAGCAGTACTAGCGGGAATACAGATACGCAGTATTTT.